Listed below are T cell receptor beta chains from one sample, sequenced in a study of monozygotic twins with inflammatory bowel disease. TCRdb re-called the 5' RACE reads; one entry per CDR3 protein, DNA not given. The sample is made up of about 300,000 distinct CDR3 sequences, and the top ten hold approximately 5.4% of it. The sequenced sample was blood. Receptor source: a human donor with ulcerative colitis or Crohn's disease, or a healthy co-twin of an affected twin (not recorded which). Both conserved end residues are part of each CDR3.

TRBJ1-1 TRBV7-9 CASELLTEAFF
TRBJ2-7 TRBV9 CASSANPGTNYEQYF
TRBJ2-5 TRBV20-1 CSARSWARETQYF
TRBJ2-1 TRBV20-1 CSARDPSGGSYNEQFF
TRBJ2-6 TRBV7-2 CASSLVAGPGANVLTF
TRBJ2-1 TRBV9 CASSVEGTEYNEQFF
TRBJ2-3 TRBV20-1 CSARRSGGRDTQYF
TRBJ2-2 TRBV2 CASRSGGGQVAGELFF
TRBJ2-3 TRBV10-3 CAISEPVAGRRTDTQYF
TRBJ2-7 TRBV29-1 CSVKDKGRAYEQYF
TRBJ1-6 TRBV7-2 CASSLVGGSYNSPLHF
TRBJ1-2 TRBV5-8 CASSLLMGQGSGYTF
TRBJ2-7 TRBV5-1 CASSPWEPGQGSFRPYEQYF
TRBJ2-2 TRBV6-5 CASSYSLGTANTGELFF
TRBJ2-3 TRBV7-2 CASSLGTSGIPDTQYF
TRBJ1-1 TRBV5-1 CASSLVQVEEGTEAFF
TRBJ1-1 TRBV7-2 CASSSGYGKAFF
TRBJ2-1 TRBV4-1 CASSQGPLVGGALGLNYNEQFF
TRBJ1-6 TRBV20-1 CSAKLGGNSPLHF
TRBJ2-1 TRBV7-7 CASSGMDVGEQFF
TRBJ2-7 TRBV29-1 CSVGDAGTRPYEQYF
TRBJ1-5 TRBV5-8 CASSQSQPQHF